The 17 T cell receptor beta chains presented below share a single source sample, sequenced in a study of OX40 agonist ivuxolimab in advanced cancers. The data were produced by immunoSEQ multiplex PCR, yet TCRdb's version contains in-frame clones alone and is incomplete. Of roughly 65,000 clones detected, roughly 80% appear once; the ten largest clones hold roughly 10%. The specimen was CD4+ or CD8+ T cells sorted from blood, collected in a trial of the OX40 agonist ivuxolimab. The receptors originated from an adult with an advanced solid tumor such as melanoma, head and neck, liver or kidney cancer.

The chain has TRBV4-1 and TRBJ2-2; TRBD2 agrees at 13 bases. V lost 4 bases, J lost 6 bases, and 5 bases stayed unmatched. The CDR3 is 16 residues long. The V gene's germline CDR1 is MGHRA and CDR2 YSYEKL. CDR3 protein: CASSRGTSGTSGELFF. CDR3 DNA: TGCGCCAGCAGCCGAGGGACTAGCGGGACGTCCGGGGAGCTGTTTTTT.

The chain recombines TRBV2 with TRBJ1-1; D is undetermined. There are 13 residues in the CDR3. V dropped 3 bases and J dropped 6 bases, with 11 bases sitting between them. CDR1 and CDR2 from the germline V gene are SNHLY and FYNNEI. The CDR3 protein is CASSDFPSAEAFF. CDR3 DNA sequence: TGTGCCAGCAGTGATTTCCCCTCGGCTGAAGCTTTCTTT.

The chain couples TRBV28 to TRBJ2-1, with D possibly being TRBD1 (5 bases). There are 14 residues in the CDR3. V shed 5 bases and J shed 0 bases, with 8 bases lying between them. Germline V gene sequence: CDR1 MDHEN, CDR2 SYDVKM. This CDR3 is CASSRGDSYNEQFF. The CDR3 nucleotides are TGTGCCAGCAGTAGGGGCGACTCCTACAATGAGCAGTTCTTC.

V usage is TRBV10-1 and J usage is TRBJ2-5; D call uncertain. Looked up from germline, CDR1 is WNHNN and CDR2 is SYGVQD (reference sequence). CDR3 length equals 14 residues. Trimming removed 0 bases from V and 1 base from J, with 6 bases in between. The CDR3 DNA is TGCGCCAGCAGTGAGTCGAATGCCCAAGAGACCCAGTACTTC. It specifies CASSESNAQETQYF.

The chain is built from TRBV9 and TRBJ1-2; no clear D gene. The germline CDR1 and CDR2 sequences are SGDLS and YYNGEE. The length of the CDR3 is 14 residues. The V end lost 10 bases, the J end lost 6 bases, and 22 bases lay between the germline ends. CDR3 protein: CARKKQDQRDGYTF. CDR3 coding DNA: TGTGCCCGAAAGAAGCAGGACCAACGGGATGGCTACACCTTC.

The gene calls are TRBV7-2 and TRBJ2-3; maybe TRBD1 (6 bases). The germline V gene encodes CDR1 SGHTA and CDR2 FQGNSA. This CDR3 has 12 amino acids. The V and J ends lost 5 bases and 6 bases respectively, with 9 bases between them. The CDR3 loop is CASSQGPDTQYF. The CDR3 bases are TGTGCCAGCAGCCAGGGGCCCGATACGCAGTATTTT.

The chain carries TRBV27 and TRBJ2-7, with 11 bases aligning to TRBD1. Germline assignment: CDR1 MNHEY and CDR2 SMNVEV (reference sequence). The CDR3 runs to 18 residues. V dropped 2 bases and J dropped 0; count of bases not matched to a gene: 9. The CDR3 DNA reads TGTGCCAGCAGTTTAGGGCTCCCGGGACAGGGGGTCTCCTACGAGCAGTACGTC. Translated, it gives CASSLGLPGQGVSYEQYV.

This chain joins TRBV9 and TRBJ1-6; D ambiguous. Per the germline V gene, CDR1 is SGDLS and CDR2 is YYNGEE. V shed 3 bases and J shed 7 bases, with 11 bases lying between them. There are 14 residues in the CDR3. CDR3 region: CASSAGLVNSPLHF. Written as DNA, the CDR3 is TGTGCCAGCAGCGCAGGACTTGTGAATTCACCCCTCCACTTT.

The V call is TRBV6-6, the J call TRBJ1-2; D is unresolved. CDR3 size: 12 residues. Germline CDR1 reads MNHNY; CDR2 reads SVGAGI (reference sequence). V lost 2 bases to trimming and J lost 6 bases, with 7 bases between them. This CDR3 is CASSYHQDGYTF. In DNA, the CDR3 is TGTGCCAGCAGTTACCACCAGGATGGCTACACCTTC.

This chain's CDR3 is CASKRGGGSHEQYF. The CDR3 DNA follows: TGTGCCAGCAAGCGGGGCGGCGGGAGTCACGAGCAGTACTTC. This chain links TRBV2 with TRBJ2-7, with 7 bases aligning to TRBD2. The V and J ends lost 7 bases and 5 bases, in that order; junction bases with no gene match: 11. Germline V CDR1 and CDR2: SNHLY, FYNNEI. The CDR3 runs 14 residues.

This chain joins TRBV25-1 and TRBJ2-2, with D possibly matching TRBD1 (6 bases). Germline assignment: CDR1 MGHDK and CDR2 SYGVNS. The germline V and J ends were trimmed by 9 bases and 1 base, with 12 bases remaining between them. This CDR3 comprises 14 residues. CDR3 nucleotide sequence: TGTGCCAGACAGGGACAAAAGAACACCGGGGAGCTGTTTTTT. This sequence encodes CARQGQKNTGELFF.

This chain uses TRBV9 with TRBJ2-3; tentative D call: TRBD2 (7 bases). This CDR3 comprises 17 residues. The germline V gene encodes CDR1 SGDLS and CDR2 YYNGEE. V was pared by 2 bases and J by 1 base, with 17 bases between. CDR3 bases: TGTGCCAGCAGCGTCCTGCAAGGGGGGGTCCGCACAGATACGCAGTATTTT. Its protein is CASSVLQGGVRTDTQYF.

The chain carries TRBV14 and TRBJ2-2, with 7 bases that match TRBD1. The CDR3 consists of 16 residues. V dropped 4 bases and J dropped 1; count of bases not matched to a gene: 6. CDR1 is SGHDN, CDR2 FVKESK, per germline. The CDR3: CASSPNRGGNTGELFF. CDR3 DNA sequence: TGTGCCAGCAGCCCTAACAGGGGCGGGAACACCGGGGAGCTGTTTTTT.

Here the CDR3 DNA reads TGTGCCAGCAGGGGGGGAGCGGAATCGGAGACCCAGTACTTC. Protein: CASRGGAESETQYF. The chain joins TRBV28 to TRBJ2-5; perhaps TRBD2 as D (6 bases). The CDR3 runs to 14 residues. V lost 6 bases and J 5 bases, leaving 16 bases between the germline ends. The V gene's germline CDR1 is MDHEN and CDR2 SYDVKM. Full variable domain (remainder filled in from reference TRBV28 and TRBJ2-5): DVKVTQSSRYLVKRTGEKVFLECVQDMDHENMFWYRQDPGLGLRLIYFSYDVKMKEKGDIPEGYSVSREKKERFSLILESASTNQTSMYLCASRGGAESETQYFGPGTRLLVL.

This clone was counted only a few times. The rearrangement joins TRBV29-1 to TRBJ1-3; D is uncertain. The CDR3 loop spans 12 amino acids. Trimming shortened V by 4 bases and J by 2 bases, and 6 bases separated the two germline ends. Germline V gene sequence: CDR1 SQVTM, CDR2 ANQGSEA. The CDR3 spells CSVGSPGNTIYF. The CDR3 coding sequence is TGCAGCGTTGGCAGCCCTGGAAACACCATATATTTT.

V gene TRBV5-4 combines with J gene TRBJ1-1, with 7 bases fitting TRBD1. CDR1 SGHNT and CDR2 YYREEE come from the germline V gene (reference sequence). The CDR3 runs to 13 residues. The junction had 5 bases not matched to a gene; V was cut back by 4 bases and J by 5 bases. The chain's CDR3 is CASSDDRETEAFF. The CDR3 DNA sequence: TGTGCCAGCAGCGACGACAGGGAAACTGAAGCTTTCTTT.

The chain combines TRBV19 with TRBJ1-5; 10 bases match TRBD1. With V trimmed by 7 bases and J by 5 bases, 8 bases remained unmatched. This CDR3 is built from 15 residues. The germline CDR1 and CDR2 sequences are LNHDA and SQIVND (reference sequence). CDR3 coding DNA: TGTGCCAGTAAGACGACAGGGGGCGCCGATCAGCCCCAGCATTTT. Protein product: CASKTTGGADQPQHF.